This T cell receptor beta chain was identified in a study of T cell responses to AZD1222 COVID-19 vaccine. Broader study findings: The peak T cell response came first, and repertoires were sampled only after it.

A remark on this clone: Its cognate antigen is unknown.

Profiled with immunoSEQ multiplex PCR; TCRdb holds only in-frame clones, not every one. The sample holds 90,000 to 120,000 clones, approximately 90% seen once. Per germline, CDR1 SGHAT and CDR2 FQNNGV. This CDR3 is built from 15 residues. Between the trimmed V and J ends, which lost 1 base and 8 bases, there was a span of 15 bases. Material: peripheral blood, obtained on day 0 of MenACWY control vaccination. The chain has TRBV11-2 and TRBJ2-1, with D possibly matching TRBD1 (5 bases). The source is an adult in good health. This CDR3 reads CASSLGVGEGYEQFF. The CDR3 DNA is TGTGCCAGCAGCTTAGGTGTAGGGGAAGGTTATGAGCAGTTCTTC.